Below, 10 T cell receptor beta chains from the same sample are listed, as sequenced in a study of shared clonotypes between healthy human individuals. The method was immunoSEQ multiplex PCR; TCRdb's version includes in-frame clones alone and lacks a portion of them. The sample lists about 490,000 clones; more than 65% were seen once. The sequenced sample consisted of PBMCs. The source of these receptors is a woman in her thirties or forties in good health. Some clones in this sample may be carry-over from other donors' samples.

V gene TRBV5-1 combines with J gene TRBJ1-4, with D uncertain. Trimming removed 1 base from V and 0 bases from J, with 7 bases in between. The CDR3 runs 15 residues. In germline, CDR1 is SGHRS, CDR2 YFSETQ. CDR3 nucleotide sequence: TGCGCCAGCAGCTTGAATCCCGCAACTAATGAAAAACTGTTTTTT. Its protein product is CASSLNPATNEKLFF.

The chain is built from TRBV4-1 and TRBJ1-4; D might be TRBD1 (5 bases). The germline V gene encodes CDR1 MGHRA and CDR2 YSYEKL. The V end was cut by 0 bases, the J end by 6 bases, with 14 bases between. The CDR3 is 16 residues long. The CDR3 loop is CASSQESWGGDEKLFF. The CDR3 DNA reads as TGCGCCAGCAGCCAAGAATCTTGGGGGGGAGATGAAAAACTGTTTTTT.

The CDR3 nucleotides are TGTGCCAGTAGTCCTCGAGGGAGAGGGAGCAGCCATCAGCCCCAGCATTTT. Translation gives CASSPRGRGSSHQPQHF. The chain has TRBV19 and TRBJ1-5; D call uncertain. The CDR3 length is 17 residues. The V end lost 5 bases, the J end lost 5 bases, and 22 bases lay between the germline ends. Germline CDR1 LNHDA, CDR2 SQIVND (reference sequence).

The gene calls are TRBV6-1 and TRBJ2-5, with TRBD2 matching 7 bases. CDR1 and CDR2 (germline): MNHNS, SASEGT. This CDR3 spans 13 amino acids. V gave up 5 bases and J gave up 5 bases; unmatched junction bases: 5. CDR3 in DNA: TGTGCCAGCAGTTCCCCCGGGAGGGAGACCCAGTACTTC. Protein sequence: CASSSPGRETQYF.

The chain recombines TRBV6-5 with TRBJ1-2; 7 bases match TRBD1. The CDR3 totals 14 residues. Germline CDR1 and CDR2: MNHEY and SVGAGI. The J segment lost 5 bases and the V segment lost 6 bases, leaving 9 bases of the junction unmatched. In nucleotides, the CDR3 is TGTGCCAGCAGCCGACAGGGCACAGTTTATGGCTACACCTTC. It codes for CASSRQGTVYGYTF.

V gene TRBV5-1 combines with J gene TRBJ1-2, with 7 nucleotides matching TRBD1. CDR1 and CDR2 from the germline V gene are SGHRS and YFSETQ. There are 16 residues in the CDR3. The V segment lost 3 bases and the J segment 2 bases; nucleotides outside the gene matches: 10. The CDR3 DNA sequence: TGCGCCAGCAGCTCGGGCAGGGGGAGTGGCAACTATGGCTACACCTTC. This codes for CASSSGRGSGNYGYTF.

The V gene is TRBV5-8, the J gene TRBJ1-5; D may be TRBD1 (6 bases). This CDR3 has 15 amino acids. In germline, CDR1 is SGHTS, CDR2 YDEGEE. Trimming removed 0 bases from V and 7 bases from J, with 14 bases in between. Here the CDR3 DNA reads TGTGCCAGCAGCTTGGGCCAGGGGATCGGGCAGCCCCAGCATTTT. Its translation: CASSLGQGIGQPQHF.

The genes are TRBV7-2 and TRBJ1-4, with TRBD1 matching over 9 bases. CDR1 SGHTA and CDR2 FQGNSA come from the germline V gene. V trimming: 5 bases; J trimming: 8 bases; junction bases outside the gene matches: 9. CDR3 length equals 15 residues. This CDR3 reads CASSISGTGREKLFF. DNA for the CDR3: TGTGCCAGCAGCATAAGCGGGACAGGGCGGGAAAAACTGTTTTTT.

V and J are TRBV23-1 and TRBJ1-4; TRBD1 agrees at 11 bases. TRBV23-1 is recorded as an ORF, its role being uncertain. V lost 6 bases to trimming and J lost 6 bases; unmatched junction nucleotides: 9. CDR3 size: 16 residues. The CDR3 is CASSQGDRGMYEKLFF. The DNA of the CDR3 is TGCGCCAGCAGCCAGGGGGACAGGGGGATGTATGAAAAACTGTTTTTT.

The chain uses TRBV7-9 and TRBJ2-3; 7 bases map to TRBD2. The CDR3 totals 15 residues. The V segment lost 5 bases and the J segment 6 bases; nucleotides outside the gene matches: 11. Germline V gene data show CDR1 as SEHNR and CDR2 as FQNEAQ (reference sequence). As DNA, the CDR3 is TGTGCCAGCAGCCGTACTAGCGCCGGGGGGGATACGCAGTATTTT. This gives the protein CASSRTSAGGDTQYF.